Listed below are T cell receptor beta chains from one sample, sequenced in a study of siplizumab effects on memory and regulatory T cells. Produced via immunoSEQ multiplex PCR; TCRdb's table is partial and in-frame only. Of approximately 60,000 clones listed, 70% to 80% are singletons. The material sequenced was memory CD4+ T cells sorted from blood. The source of these receptors is a human donor in good health. Each CDR3 is given with its conserved first and last residue. A D gene is named only where the DNA matches it firmly. Size is omitted from some rows. Given values are once, few, many or a class for expanded clones.

13	-	TRBV5-6	TRBJ1-2	-	TGTGCCAGCAGACTGGGGGGCGCGGAAGGCTACACCTTC	CASRLGGAEGYTF
15	-	TRBV10-3	TRBJ2-5	TRBD2	TGTGCCATCAGGCTACCCGGACTAGATGGTGAGACCCAGTACTTC	CAIRLPGLDGETQYF
13	-	TRBV28	TRBJ2-7	TRBD2	TGTGCCAGCAGCCCTGGGGGGGCCTACGAGCAGTACTTC	CASSPGGAYEQYF
12	few	TRBV6-5	TRBJ1-1	-	TGTGCCAGCAGTCTCAGGGGCTCTGAAGCTTTCTTT	CASSLRGSEAFF
12	-	TRBV30	TRBJ2-1	TRBD2	TGTGCCTGGACTAGCGGTTACAATGAGCAGTTCTTC	CAWTSGYNEQFF
15	-	TRBV7-9	TRBJ1-5	-	TGTGCCAGCAGCTTCAACGGCAATAGCAATCAGCCCCAGCATTTT	CASSFNGNSNQPQHF
15	few	TRBV5-4	TRBJ1-2	-	TGTGCCAGCAGCAATGGGTTTGGGTTTATCTATGGCTACACCTTC	CASSNGFGFIYGYTF
17	-	TRBV7-9	TRBJ1-1	-	TGTGCCAGCACCCGAAGACGCGGAGACAGGATGAACACTGAAGCTTTCTTT	CASTRRRGDRMNTEAFF
16	-	TRBV7-2	TRBJ1-6	-	TGTGCCAGCAGCTTAAATCCGTTCTCCTATAATTCACCCCTCCACTTT	CASSLNPFSYNSPLHF
14	-	TRBV5-6	TRBJ1-2	TRBD1	TGTGCCAGCAGCCCGGGGACAGGAGGCTATGGCTACACCTTC	CASSPGTGGYGYTF
9	few	TRBV6-5	TRBJ1-6	-	TGTGCCAGCGGCTCACCCCTCCACTTT	CASGSPLHF
13	-	TRBV30	TRBJ1-5	-	TGTGCCTGGACTCCGGGCGGTGGGCAGCCCCAGCATTTT	CAWTPGGGQPQHF
11	-	TRBV20-1	TRBJ2-5	TRBD2	TGCAGTGTAGGGAGGGACGAGACCCAGTACTTC	CSVGRDETQYF
11	once	TRBV19	TRBJ2-1	-	TGTGCCAGTATTTTTTTAGGGGAGCAGTTCTTC	CASIFLGEQFF
15	-	TRBV7-2	TRBJ2-7	TRBD1	TGTGCCAGCAGCTTAGTCGGACAGGGTCCCTACGAGCAGTACTTC	CASSLVGQGPYEQYF
14	-	TRBV19	TRBJ1-2	-	TGTGCCAGTATGTCGACAGGTTCAAACTATGGCTACACCTTC	CASMSTGSNYGYTF
18	-	TRBV30	TRBJ2-5	TRBD2	TGTGCCTGGTTACCCCGACTACTAGCGGGGGTGTACCAAGAGACCCAGTACTTC	CAWLPRLLAGVYQETQYF
15	-	TRBV25-1	TRBJ1-2	-	TGTGCCAGCAGTGAAGCTATGGCCGGTAACTATGGCTACACCTTC	CASSEAMAGNYGYTF
13	-	TRBV30	TRBJ2-7	TRBD1	TGTGCCTGGAGCGTGAACAGGGGTTACGAGCAGTACTTC	CAWSVNRGYEQYF
18	-	TRBV7-8	TRBJ1-2	TRBD1	TGTGCCAGCAGCCGTTGGGGGGCAGGGGGCACTACTAACTATGGCTACACCTTC	CASSRWGAGGTTNYGYTF
15	-	TRBV5-4	TRBJ2-2	TRBD2	TGTGCCACTCTTGCGGGGGGTGGGAGCACCGGGGAGCTGTTTTTT	CATLAGGGSTGELFF
16	-	TRBV5-6	TRBJ2-2	TRBD1	TGTGCCAGCAACCGGGACAGGGTTATGGGCACCGGGGAGCTGTTTTTT	CASNRDRVMGTGELFF
15	-	TRBV6-5	TRBJ2-7	TRBD1	TGTGCCATCCGCCGTGGGGGACAGGGGGCCTACGAGCAGTACTTC	CAIRRGGQGAYEQYF
14	-	TRBV7-9	TRBJ2-7	TRBD1	TGTGCCAGCAGCCCCGGGACAGGGTCCTACGAGCAGTACTTC	CASSPGTGSYEQYF
16	-	TRBV28	TRBJ2-7	TRBD2	TGTGCCAGCAGTTTAGTGACTAGCGGGTCCCCTTGGGAGCAGTACTTC	CASSLVTSGSPWEQYF
15	-	TRBV11-1	TRBJ2-7	-	TGTGCCAGCAGCTTAGATCAAGTCAGTACCTACGAGCAGTACTTC	CASSLDQVSTYEQYF